One sample yielded the 23 T cell receptor beta chains listed below, sequenced in a study of shared clonotypes between healthy human individuals. The protocol was immunoSEQ multiplex PCR, while the TCRdb copy is restricted to in-frame clones and leaves out a portion. This table has approximately 2.1 million clones, 93% appearing once. Sequenced input: naive CD4+ T cells from PBMCs. Subset indicated: CD45RA+ positively selected. These receptors originate from a man aged 18 to 29 in good health. Some clones in this sample may be carry-over from other donors' samples.

The chain couples TRBV7-9 to TRBJ2-2; D perhaps matches TRBD1 (5 bases). This CDR3 region has 18 residues. V shed 3 bases and J shed 2 bases, with 19 bases lying between them. The germline V gene encodes CDR1 SEHNR and CDR2 FQNEAQ (reference sequence). The CDR3 loop is CASSFTGFYHLNTGELFF. The DNA of the CDR3 is TGTGCCAGCAGCTTTACAGGTTTCTACCACCTTAACACCGGGGAGCTGTTTTTT.

Concerning this clone: A much larger clone sits a single nucleotide away, making a read error possible. Different DNA sequences within this sample yield the same CDR3. This chain joins TRBV13 and TRBJ2-5; D gene uncertain. Trimming took 3 bases from V and 2 from J, leaving 1 base between them. Germline V CDR1 and CDR2: PRHDT, FYEKMQ (reference sequence). The CDR3 extends over 11 amino acids. CDR3 bases: TGTGCCAGCAGCTTGCAAGAGACCCAGTACTTC. It encodes CASSLQETQYF.

The chain uses TRBV2 and TRBJ1-3, with no clear D. Trimming took 8 bases from V and 4 from J, leaving 12 bases between them. The length of the CDR3 is 13 residues. Per germline, CDR1 SNHLY and CDR2 FYNNEI. The CDR3 nucleotides read TGTGCCAGCCAAAGGGAGGCCGGAAACACCATATATTTT. Its protein is CASQREAGNTIYF.

The chain employs TRBV7-8 and TRBJ2-5; TRBD2 agrees at 9 bases. J gave up 5 bases and V 5 bases, and 3 bases lay outside the gene matches. The germline CDR1 and CDR2 sequences are SGHVS and FQNEAQ. The CDR3 is made up of 13 amino acids. Written as DNA, the CDR3 is TGTGCCAGCAGCGCGGGAGGGAAGGAGACCCAGTACTTC. It codes for CASSAGGKETQYF.

V and J are TRBV18 and TRBJ1-1, with unresolved D. The CDR3 covers 14 residues. V was shortened by 0 bases and J by 4 bases, with 9 bases between the two germline ends. Looked up from germline, CDR1 is KGHSH and CDR2 is LQKENI. The CDR3 DNA is TGTGCCAGCTCACCACCGAATAAGGGCACTGAAGCTTTCTTT. Translating gives CASSPPNKGTEAFF. The complete variable domain, with remaining parts taken from reference TRBV18 and TRBJ1-1, reads NAGVMQNPRHLVRRRGQEARLRCSPMKGHSHVYWYRQLPEEGLKFMVYLQKENIIDESGMPKERFSAEFPKEGPSILRIQQVVRGDSAAYFCASSPPNKGTEAFFGQGTRLTVV.

The J gene is TRBJ1-1, the V gene TRBV30; maybe TRBD1 (6 bases). Germline CDR1 GTSNPN, CDR2 SVGIG (reference sequence). CDR3 length: 13 amino acids. Trimming pared 0 bases from V and 8 bases from J, leaving 13 bases between. The DNA of the CDR3 is TGTGCCTGGAGTGTTAGGGGCAGGGGAGAAGCTTTCTTT. Encoded protein: CAWSVRGRGEAFF. The full variable domain, rest sourced from reference TRBV30 and TRBJ1-1, is SQTIHQWPATLVQPVGSPLSLECTVEGTSNPNLYWYRQAAGRGLQLLFYSVGIGQISSEVPQNLSASRPQDRQFILSSKKLLLSDSGFYLCAWSVRGRGEAFFGQGTRLTVV.

CDR3 region: CASSLVRSANTEAFF. In DNA form, the CDR3 reads TGTGCCAGCAGCTTAGTTCGGTCGGCGAACACTGAAGCTTTCTTT. V and J are TRBV7-9 and TRBJ1-1; D is unclear. From germline, CDR1 is SEHNR and CDR2 FQNEAQ (reference sequence). The CDR3 has 15 residues. Trimming pared 1 base from V and 1 base from J, leaving 10 bases between.

The CDR3 region has the DNA TGTGCCAGCAGCCCGTCACGGACCTACTCCTACGAGCAGTACTTC. Amino acids: CASSPSRTYSYEQYF. The J gene is TRBJ2-7, the V gene TRBV9; no clear D. CDR3 length: 15 amino acids. V shed 4 bases and J shed 0 bases, with 14 bases lying between them. CDR1 SGDLS and CDR2 YYNGEE come from the germline V gene.

The chain couples TRBV6-1 to TRBJ2-4, with 8 bases identical to TRBD2. Looked up from germline, CDR1 is MNHNS and CDR2 is SASEGT. CDR3 length equals 17 residues. The V and J ends lost 2 bases and 2 bases, in that order; junction bases with no gene match: 8. CDR3 DNA sequence: TGTGCCAGCAGTGAACGCCAGCGGGAGTCTACCAAAAACATTCAGTACTTC. It translates to CASSERQRESTKNIQYF.

To note about this clone: At the DNA level, this CDR3 is encoded by other sequences in the same sample as well. The rearrangement uses TRBV7-3 and TRBJ1-2; TRBD1 aligns across 9 bases. Per the germline V gene, CDR1 is SGHTA and CDR2 is FQGTGA. The CDR3 consists of 15 residues. V shed 5 bases and J 2 bases; nucleotides not matched to a gene: 6. CDR3 bases: TGTGCCAGCAGCCTTTCGGGACAGGGAAACTATGGCTACACCTTC. Residues: CASSLSGQGNYGYTF.

The chain links TRBV6-5 to TRBJ2-1; 8 nucleotides line up with TRBD1. Unmatched junction bases numbered 5, after V lost 2 bases and J lost 5 bases. Germline V gene data show CDR1 as MNHEY and CDR2 as SVGAGI. CDR3 length: 15 amino acids. The CDR3 protein is CASSYDRGKDNEQFF. CDR3 nucleotides: TGTGCCAGCAGTTACGACAGGGGCAAGGACAATGAGCAGTTCTTC.

The V call is TRBV11-1, the J call TRBJ2-2; no firm D call. Per the germline V gene, CDR1 is SGHAT and CDR2 is FQDESV (reference sequence). V was pared by 5 bases and J by 3 bases, with 16 bases between. The CDR3 runs 16 residues. This CDR3 is CASSDSGRTDTGELFF. The CDR3 DNA follows: TGTGCCAGCAGCGACTCAGGTCGGACCGACACCGGGGAGCTGTTTTTT.

This chain uses TRBV15 with TRBJ2-5, with 7 bases aligning to TRBD1. This CDR3 is built from 17 residues. The V gene end was trimmed by 6 bases and the J gene end by 0 bases; junction bases not matched to a gene: 13. The V gene's germline CDR1 is LNHNV and CDR2 YYDKDF (reference sequence). CDR3 DNA sequence: TGTGCCACCAGAGGGAGCTTCCGGGACAGAAACCAAGAGACCCAGTACTTC. This translates into CATRGSFRDRNQETQYF.

J is TRBJ2-1 and V is TRBV6-1; D is uncertain. CDR3 length: 13 amino acids. V lost 9 bases and J lost 6, with 15 bases in between. Germline V gene data show CDR1 as MNHNS and CDR2 as SASEGT. Here the CDR3 DNA reads TGTGCCAGTGCGGACCCGAGGCGCAATGAGCAGTTCTTC. Protein product: CASADPRRNEQFF.

V is TRBV6-1 and J is TRBJ1-2; D is possibly TRBD1 (6 bases). This CDR3 comprises 16 residues. Trimming pared 1 base from V and 4 bases from J, leaving 16 bases between. Germline V CDR1 and CDR2: MNHNS, SASEGT. CDR3 loop: CASSEGPARGAYGYTF. The CDR3 DNA is TGTGCCAGCAGTGAAGGCCCCGCCCGGGGGGCCTATGGCTACACCTTC.

This chain's CDR3 is CASSLVGRGRNTEAFF. The CDR3 nucleotides read TGCGCCAGCAGCTTGGTTGGGCGGGGGAGGAACACTGAAGCTTTCTTT. The rearrangement joins TRBV5-1 to TRBJ1-1; D is possibly TRBD1 (5 bases). Looked up from germline, CDR1 is SGHRS and CDR2 is YFSETQ. The CDR3 runs 16 residues. The ends were cut back, 0 bases at V and 1 base at J, with 13 bases in the middle. Based on the CDR3 plus reference TRBV5-1 and TRBJ1-1, the full variable domain is KAGVTQTPRYLIKTRGQQVTLSCSPISGHRSVSWYQQTPGQGLQFLFEYFSETQRNKGNFPGRFSGRQFSNSRSEMNVSTLELGDSALYLCASSLVGRGRNTEAFFGQGTRLTVV.

This chain links TRBV21-1 with TRBJ2-7; TRBD1 is the table's D call, not checked against the DNA. TRBV21-1 is a recognized pseudogene. The CDR3 length is 15 residues. CDR3: CASSKAVRGTHEQYF. The CDR3, as DNA: TGTGCCAGCAGCAAAGCTGTCAGGGGAACGCACGAGCAGTACTTC.

This clone showed up just once. CDR3 sequence reads: CAISGREIHYNEQFF. The DNA for the CDR3 is TGTGCCATCAGTGGGCGGGAGATACACTACAATGAGCAGTTCTTC. The chain has TRBV10-3 and TRBJ2-1; 7 bases are a match to TRBD2. Germline V gene lookup returns CDR1 ENHRY and CDR2 SYGVKD. After removal of 4 bases from V and 3 bases from J, the junction contained 6 bases not matched to a gene. The CDR3 contains 15 residues.

V is TRBV29-1 and J is TRBJ1-1, with D unclear. This CDR3 comprises 14 residues. The V end was cut by 3 bases, the J end by 1 base, with 12 bases between. Germline V gives CDR1 SQVTM, CDR2 ANQGSEA. In nucleotides, the CDR3 is TGCAGCGTTGAGCCCCGTCTTACGAACACTGAAGCTTTCTTT. Translated: CSVEPRLTNTEAFF.

The count of this clone is one. V is TRBV7-9 and J is TRBJ2-7, with 8 nucleotides matching TRBD2. The germline gives CDR1 SEHNR, CDR2 FQNEAQ (reference sequence). Trimming removed 1 base from V and 6 bases from J; junction bases left unmatched: 17. CDR3 length: 18 residues. CDR3 sequence (DNA): TGTGCCAGCAGCTTAGGGTTTGGAACTAGCGGTCAGGCGAGCGAGCAGTACTTC. Translated, it gives CASSLGFGTSGQASEQYF.

The chain is built from TRBV4-1 and TRBJ1-5, with D possibly being TRBD1 (5 bases). The CDR3 extends over 17 amino acids. Germline CDR1 MGHRA, CDR2 YSYEKL. Trimming stripped 1 base from V and 4 bases from J, with 17 bases between. The CDR3 sequence: CASSQVGPGVANQPQHF. CDR3 in DNA: TGCGCCAGCAGCCAAGTGGGGCCGGGTGTAGCAAATCAGCCCCAGCATTTT.

V and J are TRBV4-1 and TRBJ2-1, with TRBD2 matching 10 bases. With V trimmed by 6 bases and J by 3 bases, 8 bases remained unmatched. Germline-derived CDR1 and CDR2 are MGHRA and YSYEKL. The CDR3 consists of 16 residues. The CDR3, as DNA: TGCGCCAGCAGACCCGGGACTAGCGCTTACTACAATGAGCAGTTCTTC. It translates to CASRPGTSAYYNEQFF.

This chain links TRBV5-1 with TRBJ2-1; 10 bases align to TRBD2. Germline V gene lookup returns CDR1 SGHRS and CDR2 YFSETQ. Unmatched junction bases numbered 22, after V lost 5 bases and J lost 8 bases. The CDR3 covers 19 residues. The CDR3 nucleotides read TGCGCCAGCAGGGAAAAGGACAGGGTTCGGCTAGCGGGAGTCGATGAGCAGTTCTTC. Translated: CASREKDRVRLAGVDEQFF.